These 2 T cell receptor beta chains share one sample of origin, sequenced in a study of identical twins. TCRdb re-derived calls from the 5' RACE reads in MiXCR, one entry per CDR3 protein. This table has approximately 670,000 distinct CDR3 sequences, roughly 6% appearing once. Sequencing used naive T cells sorted from blood. The source of these receptors is a man younger than 30 in good health.

This clonotype was detected many times. The chain is built from TRBV25-1 and TRBJ2-1, with 9 bases identical to TRBD2. The CDR3 contains 14 residues. Per the germline V gene, CDR1 is MGHDK and CDR2 is SYGVNS. After removal of 2 bases from V and 5 bases from J, the junction contained 1 base not matched to a gene. In DNA, the CDR3 is TGTGCCAGCAGTGAAGGCGGGAGGGACAATGAGCAGTTCTTC. Its translation: CASSEGGRDNEQFF.

This clonotype showed up just a few times. The CDR3 loop is CAISESRPGLAGRTYEQYF. The CDR3 DNA sequence: TGTGCCATCAGTGAGTCGCGACCGGGACTAGCGGGACGAACCTACGAGCAGTACTTC. The V gene is TRBV10-3, the J gene TRBJ2-7; TRBD2 agrees at 13 bases. The V gene's germline CDR1 is ENHRY and CDR2 SYGVKD. CDR3 length: 19 amino acids. The V gene end was trimmed by 0 bases and the J gene end by 2 bases; junction bases not matched to a gene: 10.